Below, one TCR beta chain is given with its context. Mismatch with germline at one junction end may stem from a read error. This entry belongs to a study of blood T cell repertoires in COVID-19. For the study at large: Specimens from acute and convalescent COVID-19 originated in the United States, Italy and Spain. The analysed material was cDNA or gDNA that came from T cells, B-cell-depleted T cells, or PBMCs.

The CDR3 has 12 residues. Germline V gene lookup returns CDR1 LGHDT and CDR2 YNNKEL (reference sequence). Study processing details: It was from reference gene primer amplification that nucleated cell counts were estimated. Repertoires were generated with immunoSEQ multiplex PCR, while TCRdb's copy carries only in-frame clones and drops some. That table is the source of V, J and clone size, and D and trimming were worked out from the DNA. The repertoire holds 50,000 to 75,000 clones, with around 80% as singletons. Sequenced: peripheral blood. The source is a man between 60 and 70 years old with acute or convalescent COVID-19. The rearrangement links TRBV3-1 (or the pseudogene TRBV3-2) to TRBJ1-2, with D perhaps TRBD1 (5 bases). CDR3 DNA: TGTGCCAGCAGCCTGGGACTATCGTTATGGGCCTTC. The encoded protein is CASSLGLSLWAF.